This T cell receptor beta chain was obtained from a study of blood T cells in healthy people across ages. CDR1 is DFQATT, CDR2 SNEGSKA, per germline (reference sequence). The CDR3 is 15 amino acids. V lost 3 bases to trimming and J lost 6 bases; unmatched junction nucleotides: 13. Donors each provided 8 to 10 milliliters of peripheral blood. Together with a sample-barcoded 5' primer, a J-beta primer mix was included in a second PCR lasting roughly 6 to 12 cycles. MiXCR, applied by TCRdb to the 5' RACE reads, yields one record per CDR3 protein. The sample lists 950,000 to 1,200,000 distinct CDR3 sequences; more than 30% were seen once.

The source material was blood. This TCR was sampled from a man aged 18-30 years in good health. This chain uses TRBV20-1 with TRBJ1-2, with 7 bases that match TRBD1. The CDR3 protein is CSASLLWDRLHGYTF. CDR3 sequence (DNA): TGCAGTGCTAGCCTCCTTTGGGACAGACTCCATGGCTACACCTTC.